Presented here are 25 T cell receptor beta chains from one specimen sequenced in a study of Ad26.COV2.S vaccination and SARS-CoV-2 variants. Regarding treatment: some 19 received Ad26.COV2.S at low or high dose, single or two shots; a few received placebo; per-sample allocation not given. On day 63 after the first injection, vaccine and placebo recipients gave samples. The method was immunoSEQ multiplex PCR; TCRdb's version includes in-frame clones alone and lacks a portion of them. Among a few hundred thousand clones listed, approximately 89% were seen once. The sample here was peripheral blood, taken in a trial of Ad26.COV2.S vaccine versus placebo. The receptors originated from a person between 18 and 60 years old who received the Ad26.COV2.S COVID-19 vaccine or a placebo.

This chain joins TRBV18 and TRBJ1-2, with 7 bases matching TRBD1. CDR1 KGHSH and CDR2 LQKENI come from the germline V gene. The trim removed 1 base at V and 3 bases at J, leaving 14 bases unmatched. This CDR3 has 18 residues. The CDR3 is CASSPLMKGARIHYGYTF. DNA of the CDR3: TGTGCCAGCTCACCACTAATGAAGGGGGCGCGGATTCACTATGGCTACACCTTC. The variable domain in full, completed from reference TRBV18 and TRBJ1-2, reads NAGVMQNPRHLVRRRGQEARLRCSPMKGHSHVYWYRQLPEEGLKFMVYLQKENIIDESGMPKERFSAEFPKEGPSILRIQQVVRGDSAAYFCASSPLMKGARIHYGYTFGSGTRLTVV.

This clone was found once. The rearrangement joins TRBV29-1 to TRBJ2-1, with 9 bases that match TRBD2. The ends lost 6 bases at V and 5 bases at J; junction bases unmatched: 5. CDR1 is SQVTM, CDR2 ANQGSEA, per germline. The CDR3 length is 13 residues. The CDR3 sequence is CSVDLAGHNEQFF. CDR3 coding DNA: TGCAGCGTCGACCTAGCGGGACACAATGAGCAGTTCTTC.

As to this clone: The sample holds other DNA sequences that translate to the same CDR3. The CDR3 DNA reads as TGTGCCAGCTCACCGGGACAGCTCAACACTGAAGCTTTCTTT. Translating gives CASSPGQLNTEAFF. V is TRBV18 and J is TRBJ1-1, with 7 bases that match TRBD1. V lost 3 bases to trimming and J lost 2 bases; unmatched junction nucleotides: 3. The CDR3 contains 14 residues. Germline V gene data show CDR1 as KGHSH and CDR2 as LQKENI.

This chain uses TRBV11-3 with TRBJ2-1, with TRBD1 as a possible D gene (5 bases). The V and J ends lost 5 bases and 6 bases respectively, with 23 bases between them. This CDR3 region has 17 residues. Germline V gene data show CDR1 as SGHNT and CDR2 as YENEEA. The CDR3 is CASSPGRGNLGGNEQFF. CDR3 nucleotide sequence: TGTGCCAGCAGCCCCGGTAGGGGCAACCTCGGCGGCAATGAGCAGTTCTTC.

This clone occurred a few times. The genes are TRBV18 and TRBJ2-7; 8 nucleotides align to TRBD1. Trimming cost V 6 bases and J 0 bases; bases outside gene matches: 7. The CDR3 covers 15 residues. The germline CDR1 and CDR2 sequences are KGHSH and LQKENI. The CDR3 DNA reads TGTGCCAGCTCGCGGGGACAGGTGAGCTCCTACGAGCAGTACTTC. Translated: CASSRGQVSSYEQYF.

The J gene is TRBJ1-1, the V gene TRBV20-1; D not certain. The CDR3 covers 11 residues. V shed 4 bases and J shed 5 bases, with 8 bases lying between them. Germline V gene data show CDR1 as DFQATT and CDR2 as SNEGSKA (reference sequence). Written as DNA, the CDR3 is TGCAGTGCTATCCCTAGGACTGAAGCTTTCTTT. This encodes CSAIPRTEAFF.

This chain links TRBV9 with TRBJ2-3; D gene uncertain. CDR1 and CDR2 from the germline V gene are SGDLS and YYNGEE. With 0 bases removed from V and 6 bases from J, the gap between germline ends came to 14 bases. The CDR3 runs to 15 residues. The CDR3 region has the DNA TGTGCCAGCAGCGTAGGCCGCTCAAAAGGGGATACGCAGTATTTT. This translates into CASSVGRSKGDTQYF.

This clone was detected only a few times. This chain uses TRBV7-9 with TRBJ1-2; no clear D. V lost 4 bases, J lost 6 bases, and 9 bases lay in between. The CDR3 extends over 12 amino acids. Germline lookup yields CDR1 SEHNR and CDR2 FQNEAQ (reference sequence). CDR3 amino acids: CASSYHRDGYTF. CDR3 bases: TGTGCCAGCAGCTACCATCGGGATGGCTACACCTTC.

CDR3 DNA: TGCGCCAGCAGCCAAGATGTAGGCGGGGGAAAAGAGACCCAGTACTTC. It yields the protein CASSQDVGGGKETQYF. V usage is TRBV4-1 and J usage is TRBJ2-5; 7 nucleotides line up with TRBD2. Germline CDR1 is MGHRA and CDR2 is YSYEKL. V gave up 0 bases and J gave up 3 bases; unmatched junction bases: 7. The CDR3 is 16 residues long.

This chain links TRBV4-3 with TRBJ2-2; the D gene could be TRBD1 or TRBD2 (5 bases each). V was pared by 0 bases and J by 6 bases, with 8 bases between. Germline-derived CDR1 and CDR2 are LGHNA and YSLEER. CDR3 size: 14 residues. The CDR3 region is CASSQEQEAGELFF. CDR3 nucleotide sequence: TGCGCCAGCAGCCAAGAACAGGAGGCCGGGGAGCTGTTTTTT.

This chain uses TRBV6-5 with TRBJ2-7; 8 bases map to TRBD2. There are 15 residues in the CDR3. Trimming cost V 6 bases and J 0 bases; bases outside gene matches: 7. Germline loops: CDR1 MNHEY, CDR2 SVGAGI. The CDR3 protein is CASSWAGGNSYEQYF. The CDR3 nucleotides are TGTGCCAGCAGCTGGGCGGGAGGCAACTCCTACGAGCAGTACTTC.

The V and J genes are TRBV3-1 (or the pseudogene TRBV3-2) and TRBJ1-2; TRBD1 matches at 9 bases. The CDR3 contains 15 residues. Germline V CDR1 and CDR2: LGHDT, YNNKEL (reference sequence). V shed 1 base, J shed 3 bases, and the junction held 3 bases outside the gene matches. The CDR3 protein is CASSQGQGGYYGYTF. Written as DNA, the CDR3 is TGTGCCAGCAGCCAAGGACAGGGGGGCTACTATGGCTACACCTTC.

This rearrangement joins TRBV7-3 to TRBJ1-1; maybe TRBD1 (5 bases). V lost 6 bases and J 7 bases, leaving 12 bases between the germline ends. Germline V gene lookup returns CDR1 SGHTA and CDR2 FQGTGA. The CDR3 runs 12 residues. CDR3 sequence (DNA): TGTGCCAGCAGATTTGGGGACCGTGAAGCTTTCTTT. This gives the protein CASRFGDREAFF.

V is TRBV19 and J is TRBJ2-1, with a tentative D call TRBD2 (6 bases). Trimming shortened V by 7 bases and J by 7 bases, and 20 bases separated the two germline ends. The CDR3 covers 15 residues. Per germline, CDR1 LNHDA and CDR2 SQIVND (reference sequence). The CDR3 spells CASTGSLLGGNEQFF. In DNA form, the CDR3 reads TGTGCCAGTACTGGGAGTCTCCTTGGGGGGAATGAGCAGTTCTTC.

This clone appeared a single time. The chain employs TRBV30 and TRBJ1-2, with TRBD1 matching over 8 bases. The V and J ends lost 3 bases and 7 bases, in that order; junction bases with no gene match: 4. Germline V gene data show CDR1 as GTSNPN and CDR2 as SVGIG (reference sequence). This CDR3 has 12 residues. CDR3 coding DNA: TGTGCCTGGAGCAAGGACAGGGCTGGCTACACCTTC. Residues: CAWSKDRAGYTF.

The genes are TRBV7-9 and TRBJ1-5; the D gene is possibly TRBD1 (5 bases). Germline CDR1 reads SEHNR; CDR2 reads FQNEAQ (reference sequence). The CDR3 length is 15 residues. V was cut by 0 bases and J by 5 bases, with 11 bases left in between. CDR3 loop: CASSLASGWDQPQHF. The CDR3 DNA reads as TGTGCCAGCAGCTTAGCTTCAGGGTGGGATCAGCCCCAGCATTTT.

The chain couples TRBV29-1 to TRBJ2-3; possibly TRBD2 for D (5 bases). The CDR3 contains 14 residues. V dropped 3 bases and J dropped 2 bases, with 12 bases sitting between them. Germline lookup yields CDR1 SQVTM and CDR2 ANQGSEA. CDR3 DNA sequence: TGCAGCGTTGAGGGATCGGACTTCACAGATACGCAGTATTTT. Its translation is CSVEGSDFTDTQYF.

The chain recombines TRBV28 with TRBJ2-5; maybe TRBD2 (6 bases). The V end was cut by 2 bases, the J end by 5 bases, with 12 bases between. The CDR3 length is 14 residues. The germline V gene encodes CDR1 MDHEN and CDR2 SYDVKM. The CDR3 spells CASSLAGAGETQYF. Written as DNA, the CDR3 is TGTGCCAGCAGTTTAGCCGGGGCGGGGGAGACCCAGTACTTC.

The chain carries TRBV5-1 and TRBJ1-6; no clear D. CDR3 length equals 14 residues. Germline V lookup: CDR1 SGHRS, CDR2 YFSETQ. V was shortened by 2 bases and J by 9 bases, with 12 bases between the two germline ends. This CDR3 is CASSFPELSSPLHF. The CDR3 nucleotides are TGCGCCAGCAGCTTCCCGGAACTCTCTTCACCCCTCCACTTT.

This chain connects TRBV12-5 to TRBJ1-2, with D perhaps TRBD1 (5 bases). Trimming left V 0 bases short and J 7 bases short, with 15 bases between. Germline V CDR1 and CDR2: LGHNT, FRNRAP. The CDR3 runs to 15 residues. The CDR3 DNA follows: TGTGCTAGTGGTTTGGTTACGAGGGGATCAGGTGGCTACACCTTC. Protein sequence: CASGLVTRGSGGYTF. The entire variable domain, with the rest obtained from reference TRBV12-5 and TRBJ1-2, is as follows: DARVTQTPRHKVTEMGQEVTMRCQPILGHNTVFWYRQTMMQGLELLAYFRNRAPLDDSGMPKDRFSAEMPDATLATLKIQPSEPRDSAVYFCASGLVTRGSGGYTFGSGTRLTVV.

This clone was recorded once. The genes are TRBV5-1 and TRBJ1-6, with a weak D call TRBD1 (6 bases). CDR1 and CDR2 from the germline V gene are SGHRS and YFSETQ. CDR3 length: 13 amino acids. The V gene lost 0 bases and the J gene lost 10 bases, with 8 bases spanning the gap. The DNA for the CDR3 is TGCGCCAGCAGCTTGGGGACAGAGTCACCCCTCCACTTT. Protein product: CASSLGTESPLHF.

This chain uses TRBV18 with TRBJ2-5, with 7 bases lining up with TRBD2. CDR3 length: 19 residues. Germline-derived CDR1 and CDR2 are KGHSH and LQKENI. V was clipped by 1 base and J by 5 bases; unmatched bases: 19. The chain's CDR3 is CASSPQEASGSSLGETQYF. CDR3 coding DNA: TGTGCCAGCTCACCACAAGAGGCTAGCGGTTCTAGCTTGGGGGAGACCCAGTACTTC. Variable domain in full (rest from reference TRBV18 and TRBJ2-5): NAGVMQNPRHLVRRRGQEARLRCSPMKGHSHVYWYRQLPEEGLKFMVYLQKENIIDESGMPKERFSAEFPKEGPSILRIQQVVRGDSAAYFCASSPQEASGSSLGETQYFGPGTRLLVL.

The sample holds one count of this clone. The rearrangement joins TRBV11-2 to TRBJ2-7, with D uncertain. The CDR3 runs to 14 residues. The germline V gene has CDR1 SGHAT and CDR2 FQNNGV. V was cut by 2 bases and J by 1 base, with 9 bases left in between. CDR3 coding DNA: TGTGCCAGCAGCTTACATGGCCGGTCCTACGAGCAGTACTTC. Its translation is CASSLHGRSYEQYF. Together with reference TRBV11-2 and TRBJ2-7, the CDR3 gives the full variable domain: EAGVAQSPRYKIIEKRQSVAFWCNPISGHATLYWYQQILGQGPKLLIQFQNNGVVDDSQLPKDRFSAERLKGVDSTLKIQPAKLEDSAVYLCASSLHGRSYEQYFGPGTRLTVT.

The rearrangement links TRBV4-3 to TRBJ2-7, with 12 bases that match TRBD1. Germline V gene data show CDR1 as LGHNA and CDR2 as YSLEER. Trimming took 4 bases from V and 3 from J; bases not matched to a gene: 16. This CDR3 region has 19 residues. The DNA of the CDR3 is TGCGCCAGCAGCCGGAATTCGGCGGGGGGGACAGGGGGCATCTACGAGCAGTACTTC. Translating gives CASSRNSAGGTGGIYEQYF.

This chain joins TRBV12-3 or TRBV12-4 and TRBJ1-2; D gene ambiguous. V was shortened by 8 bases and J by 5 bases, with 15 bases between the two germline ends. The CDR3 is 13 residues long. The CDR3 sequence is CASGVGIRYGYTF. Here the CDR3 DNA reads TGTGCCAGCGGAGTAGGGATACGATATGGCTACACCTTC.